This T cell receptor beta chain originates from a study of shared clonotypes between healthy human individuals. The study, taken as a whole, reports: With a handful of donors compared, around 5% of naive CD4 clonotypes were shared.

With regard to this clone: Its target is not known.

The CDR3 is 14 amino acids. Per germline, CDR1 SNHLY and CDR2 FYNNEI. The V end was cut by 4 bases, the J end by 8 bases, with 16 bases between. The protocol was immunoSEQ multiplex PCR, while the TCRdb copy is restricted to in-frame clones and leaves out a portion. The sample carries about 1.4 million clones, over 95% recorded once. This receptor was taken from a man between 25 and 39 years old in good health. The sequenced sample was naive CD4+ T cells sorted from blood. The subset was: CD45RA+ positively selected. This chain connects TRBV2 to TRBJ2-3, with TRBD1 as a possible D gene (5 bases). The CDR3 sequence is CASSAGRGPATQYF. The CDR3 DNA sequence: TGTGCCAGCAGTGCAGGGCGAGGACCAGCTACGCAGTATTTT.